This T cell receptor (beta chain) was observed in a study of glioma-infiltrating T cells. Whole-study results and caveats: Gliomas, especially low-grade, showed above-expected tissue-blood divergence; non-neoplastic patients showed below. Only very few CDR3 sequences appeared in both tissue and blood.

Using RNA template, CDR3s of TCR alpha and beta were amplified with iRepertoire arm-PCR. Each CDR3 protein gets one entry after TCRdb re-called the multiplex PCR reads with MiXCR. The table has about 110,000 distinct CDR3 sequences, 25% to 30% seen once. This clonotype was seen only once. Its antigen is still unknown. Here the CDR3 omits its conserved ending phenylalanine or tryptophan, so a read error is the likely source. V lost 1 base to trimming and J lost 6 bases; unmatched junction nucleotides: 8. The germline gives CDR1 MGHRA, CDR2 YSYEKL. The CDR3 is made up of 15 amino acids. The sequenced sample consisted of glioma tissue, nonneoplastic brain tissue, or PBMCs (not recorded which). J is TRBJ1-2 and V is TRBV4-1; TRBD1 agrees at 7 bases. The receptor was derived from a human donor with low-grade glioma or glioblastoma, undergoing nonglioma brain surgery, or in good health (not recorded which). The chain's CDR3 is CASSQGEQQGNGYTL. The CDR3 DNA reads TGCGCCAGCAGCCAAGGGGAACAACAGGGGAATGGCTACACCCTC.